Presented here are 21 T cell receptor beta chains from one specimen sequenced in a study of response to subunit inactivated influenza vaccine. From the RT-PCR reads, TCRdb called clonotypes with MiXCR, one entry per CDR3 protein. The sample includes around 520,000 distinct CDR3 sequences, roughly 10% of them seen just once. The sample in question was PBMCs from blood, obtained on the day of vaccination. Every receptor here comes from a man aged 45-60 years who received an inactivated influenza vaccine.

The chain couples TRBV20-1 to TRBJ2-1, with D perhaps TRBD2 (5 bases). Trimming left V 3 bases short and J 10 bases short, with 10 bases between. Per germline, CDR1 DFQATT and CDR2 SNEGSKA (reference sequence). The CDR3 consists of 11 residues. Written as DNA, the CDR3 is TGCAGTGCTAGTACCAGACTAGAGCAGTTCTTC. Translated, it gives CSASTRLEQFF.

This clonotype was detected many times. The chain has TRBV20-1 and TRBJ2-7; D may be TRBD1 (6 bases). V was trimmed by 2 bases and J by 0 bases, leaving 8 bases between them. CDR3 length equals 13 residues. Germline V lookup: CDR1 DFQATT, CDR2 SNEGSKA (reference sequence). In nucleotides, the CDR3 is TGCAGTGCTAGAAGGGACACCTCCTACGAGCAGTACTTC. This sequence encodes CSARRDTSYEQYF.

This clonotype was picked up a small number of times. This chain uses TRBV7-9 with TRBJ2-4, with no clear D. The V end lost 4 bases, the J end lost 0 bases, and 16 bases lay between the germline ends. CDR1 is SEHNR and CDR2 is FQNEAQ in the germline V gene (reference sequence). There are 17 residues in the CDR3. CDR3 protein: CASSSWSTILAKNIQYF. CDR3 DNA sequence: TGTGCCAGCAGCTCCTGGTCAACAATCCTAGCCAAAAACATTCAGTACTTC.

The V call is TRBV29-1, the J call TRBJ1-1; weak D call: TRBD1 (5 bases). The V end lost 1 base, the J end lost 0 bases, and 9 bases lay between the germline ends. Germline lookup yields CDR1 SQVTM and CDR2 ANQGSEA. CDR3 length equals 14 residues. DNA of the CDR3: TGCAGCGTTGAAGTCTACAGGATGAACACTGAAGCTTTCTTT. Translated, it gives CSVEVYRMNTEAFF.

The V call is TRBV18, the J call TRBJ2-2, with 8 bases identical to TRBD2. V shed 1 base, J shed 6 bases, and the junction held 7 bases outside the gene matches. Germline loops: CDR1 KGHSH, CDR2 LQKENI. This CDR3 has 16 residues. The CDR3 DNA reads as TGTGCCAGCTCACCACTTACGAGCGGGAGTGCCGGGGAGCTGTTTTTT. Translating gives CASSPLTSGSAGELFF.

This clonotype appeared many times. The chain has TRBV20-1 and TRBJ2-1; TRBD1 agrees at 7 bases. The CDR3 is made up of 16 amino acids. CDR1 and CDR2 from the germline V gene are DFQATT and SNEGSKA (reference sequence). Trimming at V came to 0 bases and at J to 8 bases, leaving 13 bases not matched to a gene. The CDR3 spells CSARDWGQLKEDEQFF. As DNA, the CDR3 is TGCAGTGCTAGAGATTGGGGACAGCTAAAAGAGGATGAGCAGTTCTTC.

J is TRBJ2-7 and V is TRBV27; possible D gene TRBD1, 5 bases. Between the trimmed V and J ends, which lost 3 bases and 4 bases, there was a span of 10 bases. Germline V gene sequence: CDR1 MNHEY, CDR2 SMNVEV (reference sequence). The length of the CDR3 is 13 residues. This chain's CDR3 is CASSFVAGYEQYF. The CDR3 region has the DNA TGTGCCAGCAGTTTTGTAGCAGGGTACGAGCAGTACTTC.

The chain recombines TRBV20-1 with TRBJ2-3; 7 bases agree with TRBD2. The germline CDR1 and CDR2 sequences are DFQATT and SNEGSKA (reference sequence). The CDR3 covers 18 residues. V was pared by 3 bases and J by 4 bases, with 19 bases of the junction left unmatched. The CDR3: CSASLKAGLPLGADTQYF. CDR3 DNA sequence: TGCAGTGCTAGTCTCAAGGCGGGACTACCTTTAGGGGCAGATACGCAGTATTTT.

This clonotype came up once. Germline is not matched at one junction end, which may reflect a read error. The V call is TRBV3-1, the J call TRBJ2-3, with 12 bases fitting TRBD2. This CDR3 has 18 amino acids. CDR1 and CDR2 (germline): LGHDT, YNNKEL (reference sequence). The chain's CDR3 is CATSQDLRLAGDTDTQYF. DNA for the CDR3: TGTGCCACCAGCCAAGATCTGCGACTAGCGGGGGACACAGATACGCAGTATTTT.

The chain carries TRBV20-1 and TRBJ2-7, with a weak D call TRBD1 (5 bases). In germline, CDR1 is DFQATT, CDR2 SNEGSKA (reference sequence). This CDR3 comprises 16 residues. V was cut by 5 bases and J by 0 bases, with 20 bases left in between. CDR3 residues: CSALLLQARRSYEQYF. As DNA, the CDR3 is TGCAGTGCTCTTCTACTACAGGCCCGCCGCTCCTACGAGCAGTACTTC.

The chain combines TRBV11-2 with TRBJ1-2, with 9 bases identical to TRBD1. J was trimmed by 2 bases and V by 1 base; bases with no gene match: 8. Germline values: CDR1 SGHAT, CDR2 FQNNGV. The CDR3 extends over 17 amino acids. The CDR3 region has the DNA TGTGCCAGCAGCTTAGTTTACAGGGACAGGGAGAACTATGGCTACACCTTC. Amino acids: CASSLVYRDRENYGYTF.

This rearrangement joins TRBV5-5 to TRBJ2-1, with a possible D match to TRBD2 (5 bases). Germline V gene data show CDR1 as SGHKS and CDR2 as YYEKEE (reference sequence). There are 13 residues in the CDR3. Trimming took 4 bases from V and 8 from J, leaving 13 bases between them. CDR3 DNA: TGTGCCAGCAGCCCGAGCGGAAGCGATGAGCAGTTCTTC. The encoded protein is CASSPSGSDEQFF.

This clonotype was seen at least ten times. The CDR3 DNA reads as TGCAGCGTAGGGAGGGACAATGAGCAGTTCTTC. Amino acids: CSVGRDNEQFF. This rearrangement joins TRBV29-1 to TRBJ2-1; 7 nucleotides match TRBD2. V dropped 6 bases and J dropped 5; count of bases not matched to a gene: 1. The V gene's germline CDR1 is SQVTM and CDR2 ANQGSEA. The CDR3 totals 11 residues.

This clonotype appeared many times. A much larger clone lies one base from this, so it may be a read error. This chain joins TRBV29-1 and TRBJ1-1; D is unresolved. Germline loops: CDR1 SQVTM, CDR2 ANQGSEA. The CDR3 is 10 amino acids. The CDR3 here is CSGMNTESFF. CDR3 DNA: TGCAGCGGAATGAACACTGAATCTTTCTTT.

The chain couples TRBV20-1 to TRBJ2-3; D is unclear. Trimming left V 5 bases short and J 1 base short, with 4 bases between. Germline V gene sequence: CDR1 DFQATT, CDR2 SNEGSKA (reference sequence). The CDR3 is 11 residues long. CDR3 in DNA: TGCAGTGCTGTCGGCACAGATACGCAGTATTTT. This sequence encodes CSAVGTDTQYF.

The genes are TRBV7-9 and TRBJ2-2; 10 nucleotides align to TRBD2. The CDR3 totals 16 residues. Germline V gives CDR1 SEHNR, CDR2 FQNEAQ (reference sequence). The V and J ends lost 5 bases and 6 bases, in that order; junction bases with no gene match: 9. Here the CDR3 DNA reads TGTGCCAGCAGCGAGGTACTAGCGGGGTCCTCCGGGGAGCTGTTTTTT. This gives the protein CASSEVLAGSSGELFF.

This clonotype came up many times. This chain joins TRBV12-3 or TRBV12-4 and TRBJ1-5; 8 bases map to TRBD1. The V gene end was trimmed by 5 bases and the J gene end by 0 bases; junction bases not matched to a gene: 6. The CDR3 runs to 16 residues. CDR3 loop: CASSPPGQDSNQPQHF. DNA of the CDR3: TGTGCCAGCAGTCCTCCGGGACAGGATAGCAATCAGCCCCAGCATTTT.

This chain uses TRBV7-2 with TRBJ2-2; the D is unclear. The germline V and J ends were trimmed by 5 bases and 4 bases, with 14 bases remaining between them. The length of the CDR3 is 15 residues. The germline V gene encodes CDR1 SGHTA and CDR2 FQGNSA. CDR3 DNA: TGTGCCAGCAGCGTAGGCCCCTGGGGCACCGGGGAGCTGTTTTTT. Amino acids: CASSVGPWGTGELFF. Based on the CDR3 plus reference TRBV7-2 and TRBJ2-2, the full variable domain is GAGVSQSPSNKVTEKGKDVELRCDPISGHTALYWYRQSLGQGLEFLIYFQGNSAPDKSGLPSDRFSAERTGGSVSTLTIQRTQQEDSAVYLCASSVGPWGTGELFFGEGSRLTVL.

This clonotype was seen only a few times. The chain recombines TRBV27 with TRBJ2-7, with 9 bases that match TRBD2. This CDR3 comprises 14 residues. Germline V gene lookup returns CDR1 MNHEY and CDR2 SMNVEV (reference sequence). Trimming took 5 bases from V and 9 from J; bases not matched to a gene: 11. CDR3 sequence reads: CASSTGTSSYGQYF. The CDR3 DNA reads as TGTGCCAGCAGTACCGGGACTAGCTCGTATGGGCAGTACTTC.

V gene TRBV9 combines with J gene TRBJ2-5; the D is unclear. This CDR3 is built from 15 residues. Trimming left V 0 bases short and J 5 bases short, with 14 bases between. CDR1 SGDLS and CDR2 YYNGEE come from the germline V gene. The DNA for the CDR3 is TGTGCCAGCAGCGTAGAGGCTCGCCTTGGCGAGACCCAGTACTTC. It encodes CASSVEARLGETQYF.

This chain's CDR3 is CASGTGTQSYNEQFF. The DNA of the CDR3 is TGTGCCAGCGGAACCGGGACTCAATCCTACAATGAGCAGTTCTTC. J is TRBJ2-1 and V is TRBV5-4; a weak D match, TRBD2 (6 bases). The germline CDR1 and CDR2 sequences are SGHNT and YYREEE (reference sequence). Between the trimmed V and J ends, which lost 7 bases and 1 base, there was a span of 15 bases. There are 15 residues in the CDR3.